This is a list of T cell receptor beta chains from one sample in a study of glioma-infiltrating T cells after dendritic cell vaccination. Sequencing used immunoSEQ multiplex PCR; TCRdb keeps in-frame clones, though not all of them. The sample lists about 10,000 clones; over 65% were seen once. The source material was blood, sampled after dendritic cell vaccination. These receptors came from a human donor with glioblastoma. CDR3s include the opening cysteine and the closing phenylalanine or tryptophan. The D gene is left open where the match is weak. Clone size, where shown, is once, few, many, or a class for clones that have expanded.

V,D,size,J,CDR3,DNA
TRBV4-2,NA,NA,TRBJ2-2,CASSRAGEVTGELFF,TGTGCCAGCAGCCGGGCCGGGGAGGTCACCGGGGAGCTGTTTTTT
TRBV6-1,TRBD2,hyperexpanded,TRBJ2-2,CASSGDSGRPHTGELFF,TGTGCCAGCAGTGGGGATAGCGGGCGACCTCACACCGGGGAGCTGTTTTTT
TRBV30,NA,NA,TRBJ1-2,CAWGDGTQGYTF,TGTGCCTGGGGGGACGGGACACAAGGCTACACCTTC
TRBV27,TRBD2,NA,TRBJ2-7,CASSPGLAGGAPYEQYF,TGTGCCAGCAGTCCAGGACTAGCGGGAGGAGCACCCTACGAGCAGTACTTC
TRBV6-1,NA,NA,TRBJ2-2,CASSEAPAGWAGELFF,TGTGCCAGCAGTGAAGCGCCGGCAGGGTGGGCCGGGGAGCTGTTTTTT
TRBV5-1,NA,NA,TRBJ2-5,CATGIGGGETQYF,TGCGCCACCGGAATAGGAGGGGGCGAGACCCAGTACTTC
TRBV7-9,NA,few,TRBJ1-2,CASSRAGGVNYGYTF,TGTGCCAGCAGCAGGGCGGGGGGGGTTAACTATGGCTACACCTTC
TRBV30,NA,NA,TRBJ1-5,CAWSVRTGRGGSQHF,TGTGCCTGGAGTGTACGGACCGGGCGTGGGGGGTCCCAGCATTTT
TRBV30,NA,NA,TRBJ2-7,CAWSVGGVNEQYF,TGTGCCTGGAGTGTAGGGGGAGTAAACGAGCAGTACTTC
TRBV6-1,NA,NA,TRBJ1-2,CASTLTADYGYTF,TGTGCCAGCACCCTGACAGCCGACTATGGCTACACCTTC
TRBV25-1,TRBD1,NA,TRBJ2-7,CASSEDRGAYEQYF,TGTGCCAGCAGTGAGGACAGGGGGGCCTACGAGCAGTACTTC
TRBV7-7,TRBD2,once,TRBJ2-5,CASSLGGGRAETQYF,TGTGCCAGCAGCTTGGGCGGGGGGCGCGCCGAGACCCAGTACTTC
TRBV2,NA,NA,TRBJ1-1,CADAGGAEAFF,TGTGCCGACGCGGGGGGGGCTGAAGCTTTCTTT
TRBV2,NA,NA,TRBJ2-3,CASSLDNTDTQYF,TGTGCCAGCAGTCTGGACAACACAGATACGCAGTATTTT
TRBV4-1,NA,NA,TRBJ1-3,CASSQVLQGSGNTIYF,TGCGCCAGCAGCCAAGTCCTACAGGGATCTGGAAACACCATATATTTT
TRBV15,TRBD1,NA,TRBJ2-7,CATSSRDRGREQYF,TGTGCCACCAGCAGCCGGGACAGGGGGCGCGAGCAGTACTTC
TRBV4-2,TRBD2,NA,TRBJ2-7,CASSQEVTGGTYEQYF,TGTGCCAGCAGCCAAGAGGTGACGGGGGGGACCTACGAGCAGTACTTC
TRBV6-1,TRBD1,NA,TRBJ2-2,CASRGTGGTGELFF,TGTGCCAGCCGCGGGACAGGGGGCACCGGGGAGCTGTTTTTT
TRBV6-5,NA,NA,TRBJ1-2,CASSYKTTNYGYTF,TGTGCCAGCAGTTACAAGACAACTAACTATGGCTACACCTTC
TRBV7-2,TRBD1,NA,TRBJ2-7,CASSLGTGWRYF,TGTGCCAGCAGCTTAGGGACAGGGTGGAGGTACTTC
TRBV28,TRBD2,NA,TRBJ2-7,CASSLGLAGVWYEQYF,TGTGCCAGCAGCCTTGGACTAGCGGGAGTCTGGTACGAGCAGTACTTC
TRBV15,NA,NA,TRBJ2-2,CATSRGSETNTGELFF,TGTGCCACCAGCAGAGGGAGCGAGACGAACACCGGGGAGCTGTTTTTT
TRBV25-1,NA,NA,TRBJ1-4,CASSEYTGNNEKLFF,TGTGCCAGCAGTGAATATACAGGCAATAATGAAAAACTGTTTTTT
TRBV5-6,NA,NA,TRBJ2-7,CASSYGGGGKGYEQYF,TGTGCCAGCAGTTATGGGGGCGGGGGTAAGGGTTACGAGCAGTACTTC
TRBV18,TRBD2,NA,TRBJ2-7,CASSAGLAGGSYEQYF,TGTGCCAGCTCGGCAGGACTAGCGGGAGGATCCTACGAGCAGTACTTC
TRBV19,TRBD1,NA,TRBJ1-1,CASSIGGRTGAEAFF,TGTGCCAGTAGTATAGGCGGGCGGACAGGGGCTGAAGCTTTCTTT
TRBV19,TRBD1,NA,TRBJ1-3,CASSINTTGVGNTIYF,TGTGCCAGTAGTATAAACACGACAGGGGTAGGAAACACCATATATTTT
TRBV7-9,TRBD1,few,TRBJ1-6,CASSLHDRQGVGSPLHF,TGTGCCAGCAGCCTACACGACCGACAGGGAGTAGGTTCACCCCTCCACTTT
TRBV9,NA,NA,TRBJ1-3,CASSGITGTGPGNTIYF,TGTGCCAGCAGCGGAATAACAGGAACAGGTCCTGGAAACACCATATATTTT
TRBV5-4,NA,NA,TRBJ2-1,CASRTGGRDREQFF,TGTGCCAGCAGAACAGGGGGGAGGGACAGGGAGCAGTTCTTC